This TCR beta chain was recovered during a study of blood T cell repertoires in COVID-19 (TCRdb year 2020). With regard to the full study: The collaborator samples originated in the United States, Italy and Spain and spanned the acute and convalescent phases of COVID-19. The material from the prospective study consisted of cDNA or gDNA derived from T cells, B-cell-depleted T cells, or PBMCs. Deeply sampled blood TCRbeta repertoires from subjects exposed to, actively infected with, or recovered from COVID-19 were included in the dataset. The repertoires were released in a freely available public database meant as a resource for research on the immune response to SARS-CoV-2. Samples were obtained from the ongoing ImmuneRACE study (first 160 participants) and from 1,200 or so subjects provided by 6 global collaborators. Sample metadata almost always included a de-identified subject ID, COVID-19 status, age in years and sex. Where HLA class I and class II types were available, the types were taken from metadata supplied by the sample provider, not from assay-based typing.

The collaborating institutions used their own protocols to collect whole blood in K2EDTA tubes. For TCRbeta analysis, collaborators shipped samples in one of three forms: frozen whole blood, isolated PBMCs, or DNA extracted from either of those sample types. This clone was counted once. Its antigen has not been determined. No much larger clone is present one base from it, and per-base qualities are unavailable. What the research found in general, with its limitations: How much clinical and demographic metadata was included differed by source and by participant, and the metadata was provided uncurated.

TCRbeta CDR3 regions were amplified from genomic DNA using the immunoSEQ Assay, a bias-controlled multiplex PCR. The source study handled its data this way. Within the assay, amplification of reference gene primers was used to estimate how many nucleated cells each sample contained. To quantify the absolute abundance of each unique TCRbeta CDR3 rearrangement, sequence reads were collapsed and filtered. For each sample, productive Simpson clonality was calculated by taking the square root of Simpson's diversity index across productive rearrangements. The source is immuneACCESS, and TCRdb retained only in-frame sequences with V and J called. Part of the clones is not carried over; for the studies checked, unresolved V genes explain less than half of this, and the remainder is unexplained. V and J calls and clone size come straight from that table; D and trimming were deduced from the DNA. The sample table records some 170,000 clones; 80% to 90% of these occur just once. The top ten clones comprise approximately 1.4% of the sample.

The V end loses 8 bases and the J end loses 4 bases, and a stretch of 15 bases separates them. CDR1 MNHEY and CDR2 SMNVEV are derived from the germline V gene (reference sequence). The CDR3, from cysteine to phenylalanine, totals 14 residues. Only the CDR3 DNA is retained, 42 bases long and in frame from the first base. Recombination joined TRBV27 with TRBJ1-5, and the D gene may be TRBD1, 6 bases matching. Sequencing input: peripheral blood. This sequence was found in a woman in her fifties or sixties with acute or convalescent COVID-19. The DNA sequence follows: TGTGCCAGCTCGCAGGGGCCCAGAAATCAGCCCCAGCATTTT. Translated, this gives CASSQGPRNQPQHF.